This T cell receptor beta chain came from a study of T cell clusters in autoimmune cytopenias. Study at large: TRB sequencing had a median around 52,000 reads and under 2,500 distinct clonotypes per sample.

TRB was amplified from roughly 270 ng of peripheral blood genomic DNA per sample. One tube held mixed TRB-A and TRB-B primer pools for touch-down PCR. TCRdb reprocessed the multiplex PCR reads and reports one entry per CDR3 protein, with no DNA. In total, the table holds more than 6,500 distinct CDR3 sequences. Note on this clonotype: As yet, its antigen is unknown.

Study conclusions and caveats: Healthy donors had 2.5 to 3.5-fold more exclusive TRB clusters than active autoimmune hepatitis patients. The T cell clusters came from computational analysis alone and lack functional validation. TRB repertoire shifts in secondary cytopenia and chronic lymphocytic leukemia mostly reflected lymphoma, not autoimmunity.

Germline CDR1 and CDR2: ENHRY and SYGVKD. The CDR3 runs 12 residues. The sequence came from a human donor with an autoimmune cytopenia or autoimmune hepatitis (not recorded which). The rearrangement links TRBV10-3 to TRBJ2-7. The sequenced material came from peripheral blood. The CDR3 spells CAISESGDEQYF.